This is a list of T cell receptor beta chains from one sample in a study of vaccination and CD4 T cells after COVID-19. No antigen has been assigned to these receptors. MiXCR was run by TCRdb on the PCR reads, yielding one entry per CDR3 protein. This sample has fewer than 12,000 distinct CDR3 sequences, with roughly 28% found just once. Sequencing was performed on CD4+ T cells from blood, cultured in vitro. The receptors originated from a human donor who had recovered from COVID-19. The CDR3 runs from the conserved cysteine through the conserved F or W. Each record gives: J gene, V gene, CDR3 protein.

TRBJ1-1 TRBV6-1 CASSVNRNTEAFF
TRBJ1-1 TRBV6-2/TRBV6-3 CASSTGVTEAFF
TRBJ2-7 TRBV6-5 CASSSVERGFEQYF
TRBJ2-5 TRBV6-1 CASSRQGAWETQYF
TRBJ1-5 TRBV10-1 CASSLGPLEGNQPQHF
TRBJ2-7 TRBV7-8 CASSLTTASKEQYF
TRBJ2-1 TRBV6-2/TRBV6-3 CASSYMAAQFF
TRBJ1-2 TRBV2 CASSPEYGYTF
TRBJ1-2 TRBV30 CAWVNRVTNYGYTF
TRBJ2-5 TRBV18 CASSSETGGVETQYF
TRBJ1-5 TRBV6-4 CASSLTAAGDGPQHF
TRBJ2-7 TRBV6-2/TRBV6-3 CASSTILLGEQYF
TRBJ2-7 TRBV6-2/TRBV6-3 CASSYSGATNSYEQYF
TRBJ1-5 TRBV3-1 CASSKGQGNNQPQHF
TRBJ2-7 TRBV6-5 CASSYGQGDDEQYF
TRBJ1-5 TRBV19 CASSTVKVQPQHF
TRBJ2-5 TRBV7-2 CASSLDGPETQYF
TRBJ1-5 TRBV20-1 CSARESSGQHF
TRBJ2-1 TRBV20-1 CSVLGVVAGGGLGHNEQFF
TRBJ2-5 TRBV15 CATGPLETQYF
TRBJ2-7 TRBV19 CASSPRQGKQYF
TRBJ1-2 TRBV20-1 CSANGGSNYGYTF
TRBJ2-7 TRBV10-3 CAISETGFNEQYF
TRBJ2-3 TRBV20-1 CSASTSGNTDTQYF
TRBJ1-1 TRBV5-1 CASSPAAVNTEAFF
TRBJ1-2 TRBV28 CASSGVAGGYGYTF
TRBJ2-5 TRBV7-8 CASSTRETQYF
TRBJ1-2 TRBV6-5 CASSYRTENYGYTF
TRBJ1-1 TRBV11-3 CASRQGGNTEAFF
TRBJ2-5 TRBV6-1 CASRPGGRGETQYF
TRBJ2-7 TRBV7-2 CASSFGDWKVKQYF
TRBJ1-5 TRBV5-1 CASGYKLVHQPQHF
TRBJ2-1 TRBV6-1 CASSERGATFNEQFF